The entry below gives a single TCR beta chain sequence along with its context. Profiling relied on immunoSEQ multiplex PCR, and the TCRdb table lists in-frame clones only, not all of them. The repertoire includes approximately 67,000 clones, around 82% of them detected once, and roughly 8% sits in the top ten. The CDR3 is 14 residues long. CDR1 and CDR2 (germline): SGHTA, FQGTGA. The ends lost 5 bases at V and 7 bases at J; junction bases unmatched: 7. These data come from a study of OX40 agonist ivuxolimab in advanced cancers. The TCR comes from an adult with an advanced solid tumor such as melanoma, head and neck, liver or kidney cancer. The chain uses TRBV7-3 and TRBJ2-1; 8 nucleotides line up with TRBD1. The sequencing here drew on CD4+ or CD8+ T cells sorted from blood, taken in a trial of the OX40 agonist ivuxolimab. CDR3 bases: TGTGCCAGCAGCACCGGACAGGGCTGGAATGAGCAGTTCTTC. It encodes CASSTGQGWNEQFF.